This T cell receptor (beta chain) was sequenced for a study of CD4 T cells in relation to SARS-CoV-2 and coronaviruses. About the study: ViraFEST: roughly 10-day antigen culture of PBMCs, then TCR beta CDR3 sequencing.

Libraries were prepared by immunoSEQ multiplex PCR; TCRdb keeps only in-frame clonotypes and omits some of them. The profile shows about 21,000 clones, 76% of them singletons. Comment on this clone: The antigen is unknown.

Unexposed donor CD4+ T cells date from about 2011-2018, before the COVID-19 pandemic. The cells were cultured for roughly 11 days before CD4+ T cells were isolated. Cells permitting, SARS-CoV-2 S/N and four cold-coronavirus spikes were tested on unexposed-donor CD4+ T cells. Each well had 2 million or so PBMCs in about 5% human AB serum with IL-2. The length of the CDR3 is 16 residues. Germline values: CDR1 LGHDT, CDR2 YNNKEL (reference sequence). Trimming cost V 4 bases and J 2 bases, with 16 bases left between them. Study outcomes and limitations: In roughly 61% of donors, memory CD4+ clonotypes crossrecognized SARS-CoV-2 and at least one common cold coronavirus spike.

The gene calls are TRBV3-1 (or the pseudogene TRBV3-2) and TRBJ2-3, with D maybe TRBD2 (6 bases). The sample comprised CD4+ T cells from PBMCs, cultured in vitro. The sequence was collected from a human donor in good health. The CDR3 coding sequence is TGTGCCAGCAGCCCAACTGGGGACTTACTCACAGATACGCAGTATTTT. As protein: CASSPTGDLLTDTQYF.